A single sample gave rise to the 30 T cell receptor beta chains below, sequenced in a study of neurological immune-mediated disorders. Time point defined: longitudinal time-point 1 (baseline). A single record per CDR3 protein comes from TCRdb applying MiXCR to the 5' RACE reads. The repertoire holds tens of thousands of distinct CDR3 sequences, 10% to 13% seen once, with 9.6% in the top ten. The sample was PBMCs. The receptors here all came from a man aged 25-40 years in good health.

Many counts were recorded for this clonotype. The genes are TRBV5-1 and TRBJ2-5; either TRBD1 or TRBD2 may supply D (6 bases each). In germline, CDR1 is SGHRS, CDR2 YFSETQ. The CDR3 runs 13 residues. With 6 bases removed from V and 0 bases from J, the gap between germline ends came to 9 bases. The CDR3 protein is CASTGADQETQYF. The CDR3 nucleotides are TGCGCCAGCACGGGGGCGGACCAAGAGACCCAGTACTTC.

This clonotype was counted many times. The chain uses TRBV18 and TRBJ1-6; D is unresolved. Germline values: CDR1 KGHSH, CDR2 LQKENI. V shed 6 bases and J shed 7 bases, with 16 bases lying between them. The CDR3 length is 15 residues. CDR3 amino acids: CASSSGPGLNSPLHF. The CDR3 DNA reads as TGTGCCAGCTCCTCTGGACCCGGGCTAAATTCACCCCTCCACTTT.

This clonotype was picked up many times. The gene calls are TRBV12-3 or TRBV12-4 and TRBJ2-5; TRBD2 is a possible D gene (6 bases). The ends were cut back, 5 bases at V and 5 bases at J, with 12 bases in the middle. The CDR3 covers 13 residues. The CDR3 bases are TGTGCCAGCAGTCAGGGACTGGGGGAGACCCAGTACTTC. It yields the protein CASSQGLGETQYF.

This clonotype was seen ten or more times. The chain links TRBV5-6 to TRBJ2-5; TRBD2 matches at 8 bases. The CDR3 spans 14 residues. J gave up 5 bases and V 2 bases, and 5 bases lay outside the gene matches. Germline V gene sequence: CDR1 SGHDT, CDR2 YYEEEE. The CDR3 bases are TGTGCCAGCAGCTTTAAGCGGGAGTGGGAGACCCAGTACTTC. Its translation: CASSFKREWETQYF.

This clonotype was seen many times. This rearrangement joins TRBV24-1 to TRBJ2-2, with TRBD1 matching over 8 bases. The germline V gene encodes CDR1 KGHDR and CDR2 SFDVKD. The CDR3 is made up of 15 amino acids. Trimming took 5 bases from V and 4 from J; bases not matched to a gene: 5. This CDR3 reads CATSGQGRGTGELFF. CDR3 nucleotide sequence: TGTGCCACCAGTGGACAGGGGCGCGGCACCGGGGAGCTGTTTTTT.

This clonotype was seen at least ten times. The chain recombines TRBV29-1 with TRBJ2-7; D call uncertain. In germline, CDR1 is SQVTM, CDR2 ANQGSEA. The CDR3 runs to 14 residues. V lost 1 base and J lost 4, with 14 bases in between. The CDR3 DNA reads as TGCAGCGTTGAAGGAATAGGGAACGAGTACGAGCAGTACTTC. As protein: CSVEGIGNEYEQYF.

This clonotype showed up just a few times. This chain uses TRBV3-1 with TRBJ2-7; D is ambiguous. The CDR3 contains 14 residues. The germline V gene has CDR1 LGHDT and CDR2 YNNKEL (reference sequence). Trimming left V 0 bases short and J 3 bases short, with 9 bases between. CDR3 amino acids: CASSQDGFFYEQYF. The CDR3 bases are TGTGCCAGCAGCCAAGATGGGTTCTTCTACGAGCAGTACTTC.

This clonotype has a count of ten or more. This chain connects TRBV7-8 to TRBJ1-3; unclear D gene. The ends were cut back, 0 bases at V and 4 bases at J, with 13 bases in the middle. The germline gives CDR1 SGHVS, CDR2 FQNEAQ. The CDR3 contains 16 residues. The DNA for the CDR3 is TGTGCCAGCAGCTTAGCGCCCGGGCATGACGGAAACACCATATATTTT. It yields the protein CASSLAPGHDGNTIYF.

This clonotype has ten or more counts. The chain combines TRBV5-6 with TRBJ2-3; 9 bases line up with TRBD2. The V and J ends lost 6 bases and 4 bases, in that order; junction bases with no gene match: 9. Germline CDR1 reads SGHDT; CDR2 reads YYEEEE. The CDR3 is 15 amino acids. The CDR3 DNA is TGTGCCAGCACCATGGGACTAGCTGGCTCAGATACGCAGTATTTT. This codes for CASTMGLAGSDTQYF.

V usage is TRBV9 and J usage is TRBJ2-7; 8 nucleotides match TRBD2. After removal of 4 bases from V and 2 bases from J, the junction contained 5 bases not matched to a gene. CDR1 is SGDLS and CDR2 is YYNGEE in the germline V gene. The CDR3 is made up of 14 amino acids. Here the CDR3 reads CASSSGGRPYEQYF. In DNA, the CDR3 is TGTGCCAGCAGCAGCGGGGGACGACCCTACGAGCAGTACTTC.

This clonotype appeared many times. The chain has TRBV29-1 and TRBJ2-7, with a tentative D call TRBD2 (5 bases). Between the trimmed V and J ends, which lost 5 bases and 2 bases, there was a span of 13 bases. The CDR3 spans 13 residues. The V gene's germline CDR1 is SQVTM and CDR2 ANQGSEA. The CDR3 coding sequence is TGCAGCGTTCTGACTTTTAGCGCCTACGAGCAGTACTTC. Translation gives CSVLTFSAYEQYF.

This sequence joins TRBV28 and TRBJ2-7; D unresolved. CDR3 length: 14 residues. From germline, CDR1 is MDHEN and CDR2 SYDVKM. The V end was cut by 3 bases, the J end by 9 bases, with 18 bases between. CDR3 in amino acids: CASSFVFPATGQYF. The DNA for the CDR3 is TGTGCCAGCAGTTTTGTATTTCCAGCTACGGGGCAGTACTTC.

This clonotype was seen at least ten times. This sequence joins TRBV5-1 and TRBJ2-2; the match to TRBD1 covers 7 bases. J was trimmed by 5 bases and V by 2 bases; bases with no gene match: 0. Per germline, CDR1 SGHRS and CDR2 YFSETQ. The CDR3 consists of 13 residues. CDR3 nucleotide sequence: TGCGCCAGCAGCTTACAGGGGACCGGGGAGCTGTTTTTT. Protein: CASSLQGTGELFF.

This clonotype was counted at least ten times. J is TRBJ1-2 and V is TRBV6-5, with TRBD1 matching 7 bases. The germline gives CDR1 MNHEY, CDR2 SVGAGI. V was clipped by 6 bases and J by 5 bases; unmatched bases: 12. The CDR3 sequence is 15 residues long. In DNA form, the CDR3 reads TGTGCCAGCAGGTCCCCCGCCGGGACAGCATATGGCTACACCTTC. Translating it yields CASRSPAGTAYGYTF.

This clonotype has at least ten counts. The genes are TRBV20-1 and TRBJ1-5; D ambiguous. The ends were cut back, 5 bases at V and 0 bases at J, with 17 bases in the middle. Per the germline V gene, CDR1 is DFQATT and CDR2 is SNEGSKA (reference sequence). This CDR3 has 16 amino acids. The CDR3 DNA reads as TGCAGTGCTGTTGACACCCGCTATGATAGCAATCAGCCCCAGCATTTT. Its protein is CSAVDTRYDSNQPQHF.

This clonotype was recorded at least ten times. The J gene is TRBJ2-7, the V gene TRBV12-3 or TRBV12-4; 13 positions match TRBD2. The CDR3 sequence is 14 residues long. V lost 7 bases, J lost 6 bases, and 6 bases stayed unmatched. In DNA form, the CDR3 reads TGTGCCAGCACCAGGACTAGCGGGAGTCTCGAGCAGTACTTC. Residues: CASTRTSGSLEQYF.

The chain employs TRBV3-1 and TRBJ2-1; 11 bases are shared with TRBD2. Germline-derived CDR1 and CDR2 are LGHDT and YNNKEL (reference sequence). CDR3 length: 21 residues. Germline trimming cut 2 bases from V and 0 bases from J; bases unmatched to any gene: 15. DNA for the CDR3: TGTGCCAGCAGCCAACAACCGGGACTAGCGGACCAATCGAGCTCCTACAATGAGCAGTTCTTC. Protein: CASSQQPGLADQSSSYNEQFF.

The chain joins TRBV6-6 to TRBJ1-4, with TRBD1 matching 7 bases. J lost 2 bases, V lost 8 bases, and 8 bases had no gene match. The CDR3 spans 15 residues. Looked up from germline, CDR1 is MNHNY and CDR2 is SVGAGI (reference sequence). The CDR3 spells CASGGGGGTNEKLFF. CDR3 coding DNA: TGTGCCAGCGGAGGGGGCGGAGGGACTAATGAAAAACTGTTTTTT.

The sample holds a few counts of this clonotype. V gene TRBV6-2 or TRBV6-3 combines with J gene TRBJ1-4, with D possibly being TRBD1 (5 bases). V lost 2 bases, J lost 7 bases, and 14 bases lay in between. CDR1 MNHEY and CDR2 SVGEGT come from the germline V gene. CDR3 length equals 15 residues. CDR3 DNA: TGTGCCAGCAGTTACCTCGGAACAGGTTTTGAAAAACTGTTTTTT. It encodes CASSYLGTGFEKLFF.

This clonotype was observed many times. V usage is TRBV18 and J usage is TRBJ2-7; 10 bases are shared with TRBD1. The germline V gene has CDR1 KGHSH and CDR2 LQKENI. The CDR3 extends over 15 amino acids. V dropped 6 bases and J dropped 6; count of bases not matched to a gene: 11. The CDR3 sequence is CASSDRTGGRVEQYF. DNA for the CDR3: TGTGCCAGCTCGGACAGGACAGGGGGAAGGGTCGAGCAGTACTTC.

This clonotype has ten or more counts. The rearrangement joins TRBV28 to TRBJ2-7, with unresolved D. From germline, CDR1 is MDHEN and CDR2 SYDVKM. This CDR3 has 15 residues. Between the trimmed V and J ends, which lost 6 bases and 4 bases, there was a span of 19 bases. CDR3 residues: CASSSGVEAAYEQYF. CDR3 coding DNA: TGTGCCAGCAGCTCTGGCGTTGAGGCGGCATACGAGCAGTACTTC. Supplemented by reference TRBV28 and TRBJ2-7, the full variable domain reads DVKVTQSSRYLVKRTGEKVFLECVQDMDHENMFWYRQDPGLGLRLIYFSYDVKMKEKGDIPEGYSVSREKKERFSLILESASTNQTSMYLCASSSGVEAAYEQYFGPGTRLTVT.

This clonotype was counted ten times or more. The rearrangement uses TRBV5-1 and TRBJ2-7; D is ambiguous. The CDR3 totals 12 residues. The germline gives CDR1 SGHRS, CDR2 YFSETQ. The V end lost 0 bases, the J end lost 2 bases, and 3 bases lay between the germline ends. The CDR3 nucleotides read TGCGCCAGCAGCTTGGTGCCCTACGAGCAGTACTTC. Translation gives CASSLVPYEQYF.

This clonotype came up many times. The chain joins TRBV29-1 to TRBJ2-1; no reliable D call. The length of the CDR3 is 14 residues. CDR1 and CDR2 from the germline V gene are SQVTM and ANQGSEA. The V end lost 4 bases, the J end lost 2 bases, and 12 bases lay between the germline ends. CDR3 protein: CSVGKDLPYNEQFF. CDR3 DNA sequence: TGCAGCGTTGGTAAGGACCTACCCTACAATGAGCAGTTCTTC.

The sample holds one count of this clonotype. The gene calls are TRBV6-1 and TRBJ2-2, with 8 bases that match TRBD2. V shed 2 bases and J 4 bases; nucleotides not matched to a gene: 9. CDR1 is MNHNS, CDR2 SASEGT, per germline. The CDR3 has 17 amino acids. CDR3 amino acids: CASSEFGLAGLTGELFF. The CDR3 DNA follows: TGTGCCAGCAGTGAATTTGGGCTAGCGGGTCTCACCGGGGAGCTGTTTTTT.

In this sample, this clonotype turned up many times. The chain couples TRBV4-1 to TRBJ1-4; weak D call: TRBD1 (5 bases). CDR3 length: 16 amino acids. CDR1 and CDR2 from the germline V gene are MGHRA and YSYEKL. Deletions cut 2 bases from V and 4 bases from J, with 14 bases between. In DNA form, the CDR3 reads TGCGCCAGCAGCCAAAGCCGGGGACCAGATAATGAAAAACTGTTTTTT. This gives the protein CASSQSRGPDNEKLFF.

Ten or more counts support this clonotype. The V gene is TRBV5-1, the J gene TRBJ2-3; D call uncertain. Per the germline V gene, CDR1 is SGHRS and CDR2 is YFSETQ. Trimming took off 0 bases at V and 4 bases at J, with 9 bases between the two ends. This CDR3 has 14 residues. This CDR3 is CASSLAGPSDTQYF. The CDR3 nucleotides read TGCGCCAGCAGCTTGGCCGGGCCGTCAGATACGCAGTATTTT. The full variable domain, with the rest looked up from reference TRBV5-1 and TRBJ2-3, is KAGVTQTPRYLIKTRGQQVTLSCSPISGHRSVSWYQQTPGQGLQFLFEYFSETQRNKGNFPGRFSGRQFSNSRSEMNVSTLELGDSALYLCASSLAGPSDTQYFGPGTRLTVL.

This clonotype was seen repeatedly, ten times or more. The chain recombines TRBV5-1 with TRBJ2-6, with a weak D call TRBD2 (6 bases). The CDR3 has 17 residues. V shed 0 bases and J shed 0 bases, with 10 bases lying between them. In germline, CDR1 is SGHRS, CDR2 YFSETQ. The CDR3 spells CASSLADGGSGANVLTF. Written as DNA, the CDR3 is TGCGCCAGCAGCTTGGCCGACGGGGGCTCTGGGGCCAACGTCCTGACTTTC. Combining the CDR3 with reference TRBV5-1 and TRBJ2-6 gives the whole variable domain KAGVTQTPRYLIKTRGQQVTLSCSPISGHRSVSWYQQTPGQGLQFLFEYFSETQRNKGNFPGRFSGRQFSNSRSEMNVSTLELGDSALYLCASSLADGGSGANVLTFGAGSRLTVL.

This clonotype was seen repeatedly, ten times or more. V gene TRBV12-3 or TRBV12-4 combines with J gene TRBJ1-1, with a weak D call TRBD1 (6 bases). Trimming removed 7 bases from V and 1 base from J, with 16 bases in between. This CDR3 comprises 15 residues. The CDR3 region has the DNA TGTGCCAGCACCCTGGGGGGGACAAGGAACACTGAAGCTTTCTTT. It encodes CASTLGGTRNTEAFF.

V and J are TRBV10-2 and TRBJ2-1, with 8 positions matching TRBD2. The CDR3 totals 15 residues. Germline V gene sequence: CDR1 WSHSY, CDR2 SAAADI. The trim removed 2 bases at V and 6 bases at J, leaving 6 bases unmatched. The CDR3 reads CASSESGGLGNEQFF. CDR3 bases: TGCGCCAGCAGTGAGAGCGGGGGATTGGGCAATGAGCAGTTCTTC.

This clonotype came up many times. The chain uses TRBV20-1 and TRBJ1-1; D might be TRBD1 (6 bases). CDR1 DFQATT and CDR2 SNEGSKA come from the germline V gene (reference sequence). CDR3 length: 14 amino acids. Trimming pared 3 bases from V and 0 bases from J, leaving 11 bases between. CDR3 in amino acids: CSARDRQMNTEAFF. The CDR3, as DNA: TGCAGTGCTAGGGACAGACAAATGAACACTGAAGCTTTCTTT.